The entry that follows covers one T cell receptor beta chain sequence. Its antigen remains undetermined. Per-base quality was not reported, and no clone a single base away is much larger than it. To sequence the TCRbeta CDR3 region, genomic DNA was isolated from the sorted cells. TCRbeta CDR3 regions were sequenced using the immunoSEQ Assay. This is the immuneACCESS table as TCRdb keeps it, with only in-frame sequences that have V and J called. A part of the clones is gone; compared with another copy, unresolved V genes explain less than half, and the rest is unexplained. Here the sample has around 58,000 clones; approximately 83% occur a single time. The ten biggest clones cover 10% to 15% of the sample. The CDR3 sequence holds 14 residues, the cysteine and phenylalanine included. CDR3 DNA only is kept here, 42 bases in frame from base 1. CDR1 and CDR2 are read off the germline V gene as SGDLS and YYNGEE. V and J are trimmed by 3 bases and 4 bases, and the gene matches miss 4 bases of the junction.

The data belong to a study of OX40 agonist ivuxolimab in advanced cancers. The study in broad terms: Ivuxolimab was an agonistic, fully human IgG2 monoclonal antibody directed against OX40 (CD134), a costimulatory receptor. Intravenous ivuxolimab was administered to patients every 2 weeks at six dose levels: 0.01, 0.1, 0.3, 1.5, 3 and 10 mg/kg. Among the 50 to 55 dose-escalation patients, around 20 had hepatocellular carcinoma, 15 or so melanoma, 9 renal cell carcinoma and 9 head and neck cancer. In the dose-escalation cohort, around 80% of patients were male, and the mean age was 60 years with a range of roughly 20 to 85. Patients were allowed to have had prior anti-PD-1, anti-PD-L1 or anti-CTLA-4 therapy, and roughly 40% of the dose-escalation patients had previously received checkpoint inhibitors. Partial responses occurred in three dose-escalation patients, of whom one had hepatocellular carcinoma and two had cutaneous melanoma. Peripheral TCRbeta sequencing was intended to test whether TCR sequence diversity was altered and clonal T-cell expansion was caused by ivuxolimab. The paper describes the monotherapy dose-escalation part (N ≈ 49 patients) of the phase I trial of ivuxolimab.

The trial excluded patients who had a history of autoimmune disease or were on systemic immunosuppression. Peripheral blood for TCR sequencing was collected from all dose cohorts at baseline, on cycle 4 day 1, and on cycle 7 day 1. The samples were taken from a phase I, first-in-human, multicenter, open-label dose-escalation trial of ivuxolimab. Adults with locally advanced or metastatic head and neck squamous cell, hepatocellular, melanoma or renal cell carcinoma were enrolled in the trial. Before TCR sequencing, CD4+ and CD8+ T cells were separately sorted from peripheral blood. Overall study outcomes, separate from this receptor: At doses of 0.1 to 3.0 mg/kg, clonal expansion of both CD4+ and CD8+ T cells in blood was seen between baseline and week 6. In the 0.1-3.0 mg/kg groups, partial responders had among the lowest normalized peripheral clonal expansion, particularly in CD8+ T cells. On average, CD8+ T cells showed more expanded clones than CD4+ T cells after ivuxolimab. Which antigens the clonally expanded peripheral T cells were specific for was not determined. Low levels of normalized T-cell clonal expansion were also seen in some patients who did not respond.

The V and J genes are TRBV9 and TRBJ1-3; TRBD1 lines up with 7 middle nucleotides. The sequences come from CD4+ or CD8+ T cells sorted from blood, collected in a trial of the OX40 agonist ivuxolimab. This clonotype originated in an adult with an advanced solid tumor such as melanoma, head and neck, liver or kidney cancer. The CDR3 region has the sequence CASSGLTGGNTIYF. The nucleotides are TGTGCCAGCAGCGGATTGACAGGGGGAAACACCATATATTTT.